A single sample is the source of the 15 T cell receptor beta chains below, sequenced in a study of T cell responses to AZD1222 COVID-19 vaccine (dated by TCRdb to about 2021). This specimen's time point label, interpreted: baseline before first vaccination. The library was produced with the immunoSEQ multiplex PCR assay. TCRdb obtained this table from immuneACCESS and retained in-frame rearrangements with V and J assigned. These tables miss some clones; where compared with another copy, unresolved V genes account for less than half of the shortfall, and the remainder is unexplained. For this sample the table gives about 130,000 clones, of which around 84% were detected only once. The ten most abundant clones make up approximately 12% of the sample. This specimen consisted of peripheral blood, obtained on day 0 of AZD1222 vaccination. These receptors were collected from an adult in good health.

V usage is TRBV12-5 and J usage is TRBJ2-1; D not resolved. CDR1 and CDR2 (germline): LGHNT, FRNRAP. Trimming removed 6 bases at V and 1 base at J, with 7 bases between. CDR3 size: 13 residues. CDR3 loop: CASGQGSYNEQFF. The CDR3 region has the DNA TGTGCTAGTGGGCAAGGATCCTACAATGAGCAGTTCTTC.

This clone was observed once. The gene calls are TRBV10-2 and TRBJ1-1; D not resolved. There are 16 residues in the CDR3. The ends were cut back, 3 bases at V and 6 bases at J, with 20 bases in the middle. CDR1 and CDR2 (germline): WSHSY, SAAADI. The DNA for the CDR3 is TGCGCCAGCAGTGAATCATCGGGGAATGTTGGACCTGAAGCTTTCTTT. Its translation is CASSESSGNVGPEAFF.

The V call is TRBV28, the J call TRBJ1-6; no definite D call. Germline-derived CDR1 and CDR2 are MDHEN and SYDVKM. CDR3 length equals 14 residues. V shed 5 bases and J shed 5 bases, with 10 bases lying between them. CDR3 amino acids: CASSISGDNSPLHF. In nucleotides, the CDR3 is TGTGCCAGCAGTATCTCCGGGGATAATTCACCCCTCCACTTT.

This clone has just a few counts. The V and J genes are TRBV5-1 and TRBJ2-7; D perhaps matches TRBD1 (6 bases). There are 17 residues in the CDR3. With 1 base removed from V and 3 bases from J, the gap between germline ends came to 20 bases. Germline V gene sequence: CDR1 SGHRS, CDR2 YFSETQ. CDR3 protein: CASSLSLYGQRHYEQYF. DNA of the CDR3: TGCGCCAGCAGCTTGTCCCTTTATGGACAGAGACACTACGAGCAGTACTTC.

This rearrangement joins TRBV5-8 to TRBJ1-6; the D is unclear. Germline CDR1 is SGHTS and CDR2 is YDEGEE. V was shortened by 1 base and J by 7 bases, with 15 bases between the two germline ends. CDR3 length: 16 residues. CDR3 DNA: TGTGCCAGCAGCTTGAAGGTCAGGTCCGTGAATTCACCCCTCCACTTT. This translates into CASSLKVRSVNSPLHF.

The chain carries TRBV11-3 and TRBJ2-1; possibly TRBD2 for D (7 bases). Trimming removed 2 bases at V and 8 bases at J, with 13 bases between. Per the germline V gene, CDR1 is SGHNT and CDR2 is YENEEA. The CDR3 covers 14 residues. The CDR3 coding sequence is TGTGCCAGCAGCTTAATTGCGGGGGCCGATGAGCAGTTCTTC. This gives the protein CASSLIAGADEQFF.

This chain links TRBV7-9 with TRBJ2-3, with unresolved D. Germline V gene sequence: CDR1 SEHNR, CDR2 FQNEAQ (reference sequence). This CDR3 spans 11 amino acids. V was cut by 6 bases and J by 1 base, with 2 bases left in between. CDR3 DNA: TGTGCCAGCAGACGCACAGATACGCAGTATTTT. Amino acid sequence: CASRRTDTQYF.

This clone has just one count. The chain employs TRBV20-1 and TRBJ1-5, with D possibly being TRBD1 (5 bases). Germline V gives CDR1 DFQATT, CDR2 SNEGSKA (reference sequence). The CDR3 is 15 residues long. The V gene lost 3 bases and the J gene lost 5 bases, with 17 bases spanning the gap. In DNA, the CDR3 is TGCAGTGCTAGTCAGGGACCCGGAGCGGATCAGCCCCAGCATTTT. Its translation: CSASQGPGADQPQHF.

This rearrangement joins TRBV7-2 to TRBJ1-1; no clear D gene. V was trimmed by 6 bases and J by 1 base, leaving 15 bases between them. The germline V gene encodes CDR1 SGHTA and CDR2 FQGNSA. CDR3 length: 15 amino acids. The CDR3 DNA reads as TGTGCCAGCAGTCGCGCAGGAGCGAGGAACACTGAAGCTTTCTTT. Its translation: CASSRAGARNTEAFF.

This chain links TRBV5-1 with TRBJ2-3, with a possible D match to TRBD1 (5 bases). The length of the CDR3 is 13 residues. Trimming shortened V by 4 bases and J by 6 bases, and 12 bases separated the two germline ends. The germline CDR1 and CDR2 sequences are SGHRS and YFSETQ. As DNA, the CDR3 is TGCGCCAGCAGCCCTCCGACAGAGGATACGCAGTATTTT. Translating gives CASSPPTEDTQYF.

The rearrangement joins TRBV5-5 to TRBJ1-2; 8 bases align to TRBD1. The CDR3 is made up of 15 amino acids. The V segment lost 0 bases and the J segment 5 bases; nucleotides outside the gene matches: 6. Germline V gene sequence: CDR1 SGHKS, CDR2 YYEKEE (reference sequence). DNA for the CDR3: TGTGCCAGCAGCTTGGCGCAGGGGGCAGGGTATGGCTACACCTTC. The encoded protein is CASSLAQGAGYGYTF. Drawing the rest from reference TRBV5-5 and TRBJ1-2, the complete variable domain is DAGVTQSPTHLIKTRGQQVTLRCSPISGHKSVSWYQQVLGQGPQFIFQYYEKEERGRGNFPDRFSARQFPNYSSELNVNALLLGDSALYLCASSLAQGAGYGYTFGSGTRLTVV.

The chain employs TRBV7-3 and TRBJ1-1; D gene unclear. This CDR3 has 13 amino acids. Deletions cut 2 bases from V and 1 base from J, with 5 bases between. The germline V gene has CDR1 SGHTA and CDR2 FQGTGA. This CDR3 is CASSLQENTEAFF. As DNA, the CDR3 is TGTGCCAGCAGCTTACAGGAGAACACTGAAGCTTTCTTT.

CDR3: CASSYTDTQYF. DNA of the CDR3: TGTGCCAGCAGCTACACAGATACGCAGTATTTT. This chain links TRBV28 with TRBJ2-3, with D unclear. Trimming stripped 6 bases from V and 2 bases from J, with 3 bases between. This CDR3 comprises 11 residues. Germline V CDR1 and CDR2: MDHEN, SYDVKM.

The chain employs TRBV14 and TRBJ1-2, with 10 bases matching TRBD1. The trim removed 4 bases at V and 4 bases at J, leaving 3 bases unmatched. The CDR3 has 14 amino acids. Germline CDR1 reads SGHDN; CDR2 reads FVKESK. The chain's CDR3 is CASSRTGGGYGYTF. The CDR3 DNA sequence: TGTGCCAGCAGCCGGACAGGGGGAGGCTATGGCTACACCTTC. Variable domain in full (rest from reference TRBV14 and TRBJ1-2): EAGVTQFPSHSVIEKGQTVTLRCDPISGHDNLYWYRRVMGKEIKFLLHFVKESKQDESGMPNNRFLAERTGGTYSTLKVQPAELEDSGVYFCASSRTGGGYGYTFGSGTRLTVV.

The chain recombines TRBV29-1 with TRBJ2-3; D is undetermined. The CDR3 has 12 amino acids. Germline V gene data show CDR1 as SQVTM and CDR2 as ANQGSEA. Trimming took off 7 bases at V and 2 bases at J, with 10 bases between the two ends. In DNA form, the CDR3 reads TGCAGCGCAACTTATTCCACAGATACGCAGTATTTT. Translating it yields CSATYSTDTQYF.